A single sample is the source of the 22 T cell receptor beta chains below, sequenced in a study of CD8+CD57+ T cells in acquired aplastic anemia. Patients picked for sequencing had shown CD8+CD57+ cell expansion detected by flow cytometry. TCR beta VDJ combinations and CDR3 sequences were profiled from genomic DNA. Via MiXCR, TCRdb re-called the reads, giving one row per CDR3 protein. The data hold around 160,000 distinct CDR3 sequences, with roughly 43% observed a single time. Source material: sorted CD4+, CD8+, or CD8+CD57+ T cells (not recorded which) from PBMCs. Receptors originate from a human donor with aplastic anemia.

V gene TRBV5-4 combines with J gene TRBJ2-7; TRBD2 matches 7 bases. J was trimmed by 7 bases and V by 3 bases; bases with no gene match: 10. The CDR3 consists of 14 residues. Germline V gives CDR1 SGHNT, CDR2 YYREEE (reference sequence). The CDR3 region is CASSSGGLAGEQYF. The CDR3 bases are TGTGCCAGCAGCTCGGGAGGACTTGCGGGGGAGCAGTACTTC.

This clonotype showed up many times. The genes are TRBV20-1 and TRBJ2-3; 10 nucleotides match TRBD2. Trimming removed 5 bases from V and 3 bases from J; junction bases left unmatched: 5. CDR1 is DFQATT, CDR2 SNEGSKA, per germline (reference sequence). The CDR3 has 14 residues. The DNA of the CDR3 is TGCAGTGCTCGTTCTAGCGGGAGAACAGATACGCAGTATTTT. It encodes CSARSSGRTDTQYF.

J is TRBJ2-5 and V is TRBV2; TRBD1 aligns across 11 bases. V lost 6 bases to trimming and J lost 13 bases; unmatched junction nucleotides: 4. Germline V gene data show CDR1 as SNHLY and CDR2 as FYNNEI. CDR3 length: 11 amino acids. CDR3 sequence reads: CASRDRGPPYF. The CDR3 DNA reads TGTGCCAGCAGGGACAGGGGGCCCCCGTACTTC.

The CDR3 sequence: CATSSPWGSSTQETQYF. The CDR3 DNA reads as TGTGCCACCAGCAGCCCCTGGGGCTCTAGCACTCAAGAGACCCAGTACTTC. The chain carries TRBV15 and TRBJ2-5, with D tentatively TRBD1 or TRBD2 (5 bases each). Germline assignment: CDR1 LNHNV and CDR2 YYDKDF (reference sequence). V was pared by 3 bases and J by 2 bases, with 19 bases between. The CDR3 loop spans 17 amino acids. Full variable domain (outside the CDR3, taken from reference TRBV15 and TRBJ2-5): DAMVIQNPRYQVTQFGKPVTLSCSQTLNHNVMYWYQQKSSQAPKLLFHYYDKDFNNEADTPDNFQSRRPNTSFCFLDIRSPGLGDTAMYLCATSSPWGSSTQETQYFGPGTRLLVL.

This clonotype was observed once. The J gene is TRBJ1-5, the V gene TRBV7-2, with D possibly matching TRBD1 (5 bases). The CDR3 runs to 10 residues. Germline V gene sequence: CDR1 SGHTA, CDR2 FQGNSA. DNA of the CDR3: TGTGCTAGAGGCCGGGACTCCCAGCATTTT. This translates into CARGRDSQHF.

The DNA for the CDR3 is TGTGCCAGCAGCGTAATCCAAGGGACAGGGAGGGCCTACGAGCAGTACTTC. Encoded protein: CASSVIQGTGRAYEQYF. The rearrangement links TRBV9 to TRBJ2-7, with 9 bases matching TRBD1. Germline loops: CDR1 SGDLS, CDR2 YYNGEE. The length of the CDR3 is 17 residues. V lost 1 base and J lost 2; bases outside the gene matches: 10.

The chain joins TRBV29-1 to TRBJ1-2; 10 positions agree with TRBD1. There are 14 residues in the CDR3. In germline, CDR1 is SQVTM, CDR2 ANQGSEA. The V and J ends lost 6 bases and 8 bases, in that order; junction bases with no gene match: 12. Here the CDR3 DNA reads TGCAGCGTCTCTCCAGACAGGGGGCGAGGAGGCTACACCTTC. Translation: CSVSPDRGRGGYTF. The full variable domain, completed using reference TRBV29-1 and TRBJ1-2, is SAVISQKPSRDICQRGTSLTIQCQVDSQVTMMFWYRQQPGQSLTLIATANQGSEATYESGFVIDKFPISRPNLTFSTLTVSNMSPEDSSIYLCSVSPDRGRGGYTFGSGTRLTVV.

The chain joins TRBV11-1 to TRBJ2-1, with 11 bases fitting TRBD1. The J segment lost 7 bases and the V segment lost 5 bases, leaving 7 bases of the junction unmatched. Germline V gene lookup returns CDR1 SGHAT and CDR2 FQDESV (reference sequence). The CDR3 is 15 amino acids. The CDR3 DNA reads TGTGCCAGCAGCGACGGACAGGGGGCGCGGAATGAGCAGTTCTTC. Protein product: CASSDGQGARNEQFF.

The chain employs TRBV7-3 and TRBJ2-5, with D possibly called TRBD1 or TRBD2 (5 bases each). With 5 bases removed from V and 5 bases from J, the gap between germline ends came to 9 bases. The CDR3 spans 12 residues. In germline, CDR1 is SGHTA, CDR2 FQGTGA. CDR3 sequence: CASSPEGETQYF. The CDR3 DNA sequence: TGTGCCAGCAGCCCAGAGGGGGAGACCCAGTACTTC.

There are many counts of this clonotype. The gene calls are TRBV20-1 and TRBJ2-5, with D unclear. Per the germline V gene, CDR1 is DFQATT and CDR2 is SNEGSKA (reference sequence). V lost 6 bases, J lost 5 bases, and 13 bases lay in between. This CDR3 comprises 12 residues. CDR3 loop: CSASPGPETQYF. DNA for the CDR3: TGCAGTGCCTCGCCCGGACCGGAGACCCAGTACTTC.

This clonotype has just a few counts. This sequence joins TRBV25-1 and TRBJ2-7, with D perhaps TRBD1 or TRBD2 (5 bases each). This CDR3 has 15 residues. Germline V gene sequence: CDR1 MGHDK, CDR2 SYGVNS. V gave up 6 bases and J gave up 0 bases, with 15 bases separating them. CDR3 bases: TGTGCCAGCAGCCGCCCCCAGGGAGACTCCTACGAGCAGTACTTC. It encodes CASSRPQGDSYEQYF.

On this clonotype: This may arise from a read error, as a much more abundant clone is one base away. The CDR3 here is CASSLSDTNNEKLFF. In nucleotides, the CDR3 is TGCGCCAGCAGCTTGTCGGACACGAATAATGAAAAACTGTTTTTT. V and J are TRBV5-1 and TRBJ1-4; a weak D match, TRBD1 (5 bases). Germline V gene sequence: CDR1 SGHRS, CDR2 YFSETQ. This CDR3 is 15 amino acids long. Trimming shortened V by 1 base and J by 4 bases, and 11 bases separated the two germline ends.

The CDR3: CASSSSGQTNTEAFF. The CDR3 bases are TGCGCCAGCAGCTCTTCGGGACAGACGAACACTGAAGCTTTCTTT. The V gene is TRBV5-1, the J gene TRBJ1-1; 7 bases align to TRBD1. The CDR3 is 15 residues long. CDR1 is SGHRS, CDR2 YFSETQ, per germline. Trimming removed 3 bases from V and 1 base from J; junction bases left unmatched: 6.

This clonotype was picked up many times. The V and J genes are TRBV7-2 and TRBJ2-7; 7 bases are shared with TRBD1. CDR3 length: 14 residues. CDR1 is SGHTA and CDR2 is FQGNSA in the germline V gene. V shed 4 bases, J shed 3 bases, and the junction held 6 bases outside the gene matches. DNA of the CDR3: TGTGCCAGCAGCTCGGGACAGCATGTCTACGAGCAGTACTTC. Its translation is CASSSGQHVYEQYF.

The chain combines TRBV7-9 with TRBJ2-2; D unresolved. There are 13 residues in the CDR3. V was trimmed by 7 bases and J by 3 bases, leaving 9 bases between them. Germline assignment: CDR1 SEHNR and CDR2 FQNEAQ (reference sequence). CDR3 sequence: CASTRLHTGELFF. The DNA for the CDR3 is TGTGCCAGCACCAGACTTCACACCGGGGAGCTGTTTTTT.

There are many counts of this clonotype. The gene calls are TRBV7-2 and TRBJ2-5; a possible D gene is TRBD2 (5 bases). The CDR3 consists of 14 residues. Germline V gives CDR1 SGHTA, CDR2 FQGNSA. The V end lost 1 base, the J end lost 4 bases, and 10 bases lay between the germline ends. Written as DNA, the CDR3 is TGTGCCAGCAGCTTAGATAGCGTTGGAGAGACCCAGTACTTC. This codes for CASSLDSVGETQYF.

This chain joins TRBV10-2 and TRBJ1-5; D is uncertain. Germline V lookup: CDR1 WSHSY, CDR2 SAAADI. V lost 5 bases, J lost 5 bases, and 10 bases lay in between. This CDR3 has 13 amino acids. In nucleotides, the CDR3 is TGCGCCAGCAGTCCCTCGTGGGATCAGCCCCAGCATTTT. Amino acids: CASSPSWDQPQHF.

This chain joins TRBV19 and TRBJ2-2, with D perhaps TRBD2 (6 bases). The CDR3 is 13 amino acids. Germline V gives CDR1 LNHDA, CDR2 SQIVND (reference sequence). V gave up 8 bases and J gave up 5 bases, with 12 bases separating them. The chain's CDR3 is CASAGRSTGELFF. DNA of the CDR3: TGTGCCAGTGCGGGACGTTCTACCGGGGAGCTGTTTTTT.

This clonotype was counted at least ten times. The rearrangement uses TRBV2 and TRBJ2-7, with TRBD1 matching 8 bases. CDR3 length: 14 amino acids. Germline V gene lookup returns CDR1 SNHLY and CDR2 FYNNEI. After removal of 6 bases from V and 6 bases from J, the junction contained 10 bases not matched to a gene. CDR3 sequence (DNA): TGTGCCAGCAGCCCGGACAGGGACTGGTCCGAGCAGTACTTC. Its protein product is CASSPDRDWSEQYF.

The gene calls are TRBV7-9 and TRBJ2-1, with D uncertain. Trimming removed 3 bases at V and 0 bases at J, with 9 bases between. The germline gives CDR1 SEHNR, CDR2 FQNEAQ (reference sequence). The CDR3 runs 15 residues. The CDR3 protein is CASSFQASSYNEQFF. CDR3 DNA sequence: TGTGCCAGCAGCTTTCAGGCCAGCTCCTACAATGAGCAGTTCTTC.

This clonotype was found a few times. The V and J genes are TRBV10-3 and TRBJ2-1; 13 positions match TRBD2. Germline V CDR1 and CDR2: ENHRY, SYGVKD. This CDR3 region has 16 residues. With V trimmed by 2 bases and J by 3 bases, 1 base remained unmatched. CDR3 sequence: CAISERTSGSYNEQFF. The CDR3 nucleotides read TGTGCCATCAGTGAGCGGACTAGCGGGAGCTACAATGAGCAGTTCTTC.

This clonotype has only a few counts. CDR3 in amino acids: CASSFLGTPSSYNEQFF. The CDR3, as DNA: TGCGCCAGCAGCTTTTTAGGGACCCCGAGCTCCTACAATGAGCAGTTCTTC. The J gene is TRBJ2-1, the V gene TRBV5-1; D may be TRBD1 or TRBD2 (5 bases each). V shed 2 bases and J shed 0 bases, with 15 bases lying between them. This CDR3 has 17 residues. The germline gives CDR1 SGHRS, CDR2 YFSETQ.